These 8 T cell receptor beta chains came from one sample sequenced in a study of T cells in Graves' hyperthyroidism and ophthalmopathy. Amplification of TCR beta CDR3 regions used RNA as the template. Using the HTBI primer set, a first-round RT-PCR was run on the TCR CDR3. TCRdb independently ran MiXCR on the multiplex PCR reads; one entry per CDR3 protein. The data show 300,000 to 450,000 distinct CDR3 sequences, less than 20% seen once. Material: blood. The receptors here all came from a man aged 18 to 30 with Graves' ophthalmopathy.

The V call is TRBV27, the J call TRBJ1-4; D is undetermined. The CDR3 extends over 13 amino acids. CDR1 is MNHEY and CDR2 is SMNVEV in the germline V gene (reference sequence). With 2 bases removed from V and 7 bases from J, the gap between germline ends came to 8 bases. The CDR3 DNA sequence: TGTGCCAGCAGTTTAGGCCAAGGTGAAAAACTGTTTTTT. It specifies CASSLGQGEKLFF.

The V and J genes are TRBV3-1 and TRBJ2-3; TRBD2 matches at 7 bases. CDR1 and CDR2 (germline): LGHDT, YNNKEL (reference sequence). The CDR3 sequence is 14 residues long. J gave up 0 bases and V 8 bases, and 5 bases lay outside the gene matches. The CDR3 region is CASDRGVSTDTQYF. DNA of the CDR3: TGTGCCAGCGACCGGGGGGTAAGCACAGATACGCAGTATTTT.

Comment on this clonotype: A much larger clonotype is one base distant, so this may be a read error. V is TRBV11-2 and J is TRBJ2-2, with D perhaps being TRBD1 or TRBD2 (7 bases each). The CDR3 length is 15 residues. Trimming pared 5 bases from V and 6 bases from J, leaving 16 bases between. CDR1 and CDR2 from the germline V gene are SGHAT and FQNNGV. This CDR3 is CASSPETGRAGELFF. DNA of the CDR3: TGTGCCAGCAGCCCCGAGACAGGGAGGGCCGGGGAGCTGTTTTTT.

This clonotype was observed a few times. V gene TRBV12-3 or TRBV12-4 combines with J gene TRBJ1-3, with D hard to call. This CDR3 has 13 amino acids. V was shortened by 1 base and J by 8 bases, with 9 bases between the two germline ends. CDR3 in amino acids: CASSLGAEYTIYF. CDR3 DNA: TGTGCCAGCAGTTTAGGAGCGGAGTACACCATATATTTT.

This clonotype was counted ten times or more. The gene calls are TRBV20-1 and TRBJ2-5, with a tentative D call TRBD2 (6 bases). Trimming cost V 5 bases and J 2 bases, with 15 bases left between them. The germline CDR1 and CDR2 sequences are DFQATT and SNEGSKA (reference sequence). The CDR3 sequence is 14 residues long. Here the CDR3 DNA reads TGCAGTGCTGTTCCTAGCGAGGGGCAAGAGACCCAGTACTTC. This encodes CSAVPSEGQETQYF.

CDR3 DNA sequence: TGCAGTGCGAGGGTGAACAGGGCGTCGAACACTGAAGCTTTCTTT. The encoded protein is CSARVNRASNTEAFF. The chain is built from TRBV20-1 and TRBJ1-1; tentatively, D is TRBD1 (6 bases). The CDR3 contains 15 residues. V lost 6 bases and J 1 base, leaving 18 bases between the germline ends. Germline assignment: CDR1 DFQATT and CDR2 SNEGSKA (reference sequence).

The chain couples TRBV15 to TRBJ1-1, with unresolved D. Germline-derived CDR1 and CDR2 are LNHNV and YYDKDF (reference sequence). V lost 5 bases and J 0 bases, leaving 13 bases between the germline ends. The length of the CDR3 is 15 residues. The CDR3 DNA follows: TGTGCCACCAGCCAGGAACGCAACTTGAACACTGAAGCTTTCTTT. It is translated as CATSQERNLNTEAFF.

In its sample, this clonotype was seen many times. This chain links TRBV19 with TRBJ1-1; D is undetermined. The germline CDR1 and CDR2 sequences are LNHDA and SQIVND (reference sequence). Deletions cut 4 bases from V and 5 bases from J, with 17 bases between. The CDR3 runs to 15 residues. CDR3 in amino acids: CASSKSGGIGTEAFF. The DNA of the CDR3 is TGTGCCAGTAGTAAATCAGGTGGAATTGGAACTGAAGCTTTCTTT.